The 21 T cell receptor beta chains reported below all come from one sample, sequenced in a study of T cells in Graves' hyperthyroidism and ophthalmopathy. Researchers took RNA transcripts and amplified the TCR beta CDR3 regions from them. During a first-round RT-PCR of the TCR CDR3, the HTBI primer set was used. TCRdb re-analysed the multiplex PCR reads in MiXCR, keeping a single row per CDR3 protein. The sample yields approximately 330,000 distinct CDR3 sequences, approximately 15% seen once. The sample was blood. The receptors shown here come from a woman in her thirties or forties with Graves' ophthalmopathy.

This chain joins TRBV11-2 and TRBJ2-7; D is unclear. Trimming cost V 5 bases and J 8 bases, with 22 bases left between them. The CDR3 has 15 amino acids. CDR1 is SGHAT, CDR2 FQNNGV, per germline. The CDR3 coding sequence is TGTGCCAGCAGCCAATTATCATCTGGGGTAATAAAGCAGTACTTC. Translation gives CASSQLSSGVIKQYF.

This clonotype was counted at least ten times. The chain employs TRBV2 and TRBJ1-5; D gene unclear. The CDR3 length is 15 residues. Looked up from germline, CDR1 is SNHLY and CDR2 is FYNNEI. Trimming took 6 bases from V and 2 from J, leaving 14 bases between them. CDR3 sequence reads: CASRADAVGNQPQHF. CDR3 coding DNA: TGTGCCAGCAGAGCGGACGCAGTTGGCAATCAGCCCCAGCATTTT.

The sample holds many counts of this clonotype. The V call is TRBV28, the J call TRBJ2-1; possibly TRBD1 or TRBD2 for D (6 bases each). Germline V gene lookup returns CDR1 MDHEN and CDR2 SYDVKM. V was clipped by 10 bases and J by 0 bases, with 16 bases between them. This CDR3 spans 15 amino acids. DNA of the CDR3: TGTGCCACTACGATACAGGGAGGCTCCTACAATGAGCAGTTCTTC. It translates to CATTIQGGSYNEQFF.

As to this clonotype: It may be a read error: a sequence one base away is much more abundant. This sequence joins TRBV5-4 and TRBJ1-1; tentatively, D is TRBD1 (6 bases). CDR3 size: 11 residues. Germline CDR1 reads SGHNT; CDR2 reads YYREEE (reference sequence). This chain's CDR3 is CASTLGGRAFF. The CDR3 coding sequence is TGTGCCAGCACCTTGGGGGGGCGAGCTTTCTTT.

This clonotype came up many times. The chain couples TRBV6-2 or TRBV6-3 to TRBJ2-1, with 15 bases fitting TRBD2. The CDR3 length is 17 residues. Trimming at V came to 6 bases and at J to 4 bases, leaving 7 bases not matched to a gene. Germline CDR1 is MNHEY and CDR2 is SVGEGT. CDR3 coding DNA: TGTGCCAGCAGCAACGGACTAGCGGGGGGGCATTACAATGAGCAGTTCTTC. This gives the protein CASSNGLAGGHYNEQFF.

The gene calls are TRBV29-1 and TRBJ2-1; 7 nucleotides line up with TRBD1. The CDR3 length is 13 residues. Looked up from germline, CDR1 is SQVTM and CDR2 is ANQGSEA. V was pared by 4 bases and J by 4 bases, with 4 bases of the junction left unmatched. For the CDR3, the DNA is TGCAGCGTTGCGCAGGACAGGTACAATGAGCAGTTCTTC. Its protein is CSVAQDRYNEQFF.

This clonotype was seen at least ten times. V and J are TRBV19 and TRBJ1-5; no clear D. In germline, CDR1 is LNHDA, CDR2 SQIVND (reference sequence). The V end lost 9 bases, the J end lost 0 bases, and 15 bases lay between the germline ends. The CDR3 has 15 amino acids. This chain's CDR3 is CASRGRVNSNQPQHF. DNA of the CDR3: TGTGCCAGCCGTGGGAGGGTAAATAGCAATCAGCCCCAGCATTTT.

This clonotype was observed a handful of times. The CDR3 sequence: CASSLTTGYEQFF. The CDR3 nucleotides read TGTGCCAGCAGCTTAACAACGGGCTATGAGCAGTTCTTC. The V and J genes are TRBV7-9 and TRBJ2-1; D ambiguous. Trimming removed 2 bases from V and 8 bases from J, with 10 bases in between. The CDR3 runs 13 residues. CDR1 and CDR2 from the germline V gene are SEHNR and FQNEAQ (reference sequence).

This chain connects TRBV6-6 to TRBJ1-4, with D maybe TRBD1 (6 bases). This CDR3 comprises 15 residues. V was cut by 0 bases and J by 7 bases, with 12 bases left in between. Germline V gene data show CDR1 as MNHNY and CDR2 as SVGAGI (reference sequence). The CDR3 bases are TGTGCCAGCAGTTACTCCGGGGGGCTGAGTGAAAAACTGTTTTTT. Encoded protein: CASSYSGGLSEKLFF.

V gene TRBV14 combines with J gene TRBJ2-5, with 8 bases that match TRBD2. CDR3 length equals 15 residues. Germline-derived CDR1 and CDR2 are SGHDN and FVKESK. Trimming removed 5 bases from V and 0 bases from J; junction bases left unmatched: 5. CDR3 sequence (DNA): TGTGCCAGCAGCTTGATAGCGGGATACCAAGAGACCCAGTACTTC. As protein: CASSLIAGYQETQYF.

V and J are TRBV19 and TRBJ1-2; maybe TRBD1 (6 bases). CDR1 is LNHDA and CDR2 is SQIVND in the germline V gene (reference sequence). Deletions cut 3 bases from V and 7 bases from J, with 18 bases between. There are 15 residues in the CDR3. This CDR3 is CASSMTPEGVGGYTF. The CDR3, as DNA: TGTGCCAGTAGTATGACCCCAGAGGGGGTTGGTGGCTACACCTTC.

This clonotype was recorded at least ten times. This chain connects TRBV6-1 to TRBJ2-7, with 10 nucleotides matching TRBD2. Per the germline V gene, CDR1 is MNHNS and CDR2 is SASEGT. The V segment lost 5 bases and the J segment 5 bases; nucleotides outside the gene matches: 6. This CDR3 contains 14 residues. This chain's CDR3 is CASSFLAGADEQYF. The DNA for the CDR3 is TGTGCCAGCAGTTTTCTAGCGGGGGCGGACGAGCAGTACTTC.

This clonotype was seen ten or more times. The CDR3 nucleotides read TGCAGTGCTAGTTGGCGGCGTACAGAGACCCAGTACTTC. Amino acids: CSASWRRTETQYF. V is TRBV20-1 and J is TRBJ2-5; D gene uncertain. CDR3 size: 13 residues. V was trimmed by 3 bases and J by 4 bases, leaving 12 bases between them. Germline V gene sequence: CDR1 DFQATT, CDR2 SNEGSKA (reference sequence).

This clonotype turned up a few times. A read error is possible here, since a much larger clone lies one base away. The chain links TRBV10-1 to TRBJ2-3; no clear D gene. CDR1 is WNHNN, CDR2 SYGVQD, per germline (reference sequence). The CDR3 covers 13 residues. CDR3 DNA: TGCGCCAGCAGTGAGCTTCTCACAGATATGCAGTATTTT. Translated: CASSELLTDMQYF.

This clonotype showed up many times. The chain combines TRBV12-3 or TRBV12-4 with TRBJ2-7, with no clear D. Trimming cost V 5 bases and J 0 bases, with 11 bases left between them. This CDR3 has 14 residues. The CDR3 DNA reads TGTGCCAGCAGTCAAACCGGGCACTCCTACGAGCAGTACTTC. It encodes CASSQTGHSYEQYF.

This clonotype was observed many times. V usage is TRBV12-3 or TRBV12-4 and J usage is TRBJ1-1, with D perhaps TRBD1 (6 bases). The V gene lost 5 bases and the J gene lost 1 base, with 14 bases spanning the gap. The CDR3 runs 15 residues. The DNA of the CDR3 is TGTGCCAGCAGTGAAAGGACAGCACAGAACACTGAAGCTTTCTTT. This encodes CASSERTAQNTEAFF.

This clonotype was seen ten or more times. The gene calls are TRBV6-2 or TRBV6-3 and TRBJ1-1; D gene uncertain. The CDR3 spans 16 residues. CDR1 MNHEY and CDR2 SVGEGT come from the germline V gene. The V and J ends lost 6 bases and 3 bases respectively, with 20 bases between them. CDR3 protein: CASSSATGREYTEAFF. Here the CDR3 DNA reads TGTGCCAGCAGCTCCGCAACCGGGAGAGAATACACTGAAGCTTTCTTT.

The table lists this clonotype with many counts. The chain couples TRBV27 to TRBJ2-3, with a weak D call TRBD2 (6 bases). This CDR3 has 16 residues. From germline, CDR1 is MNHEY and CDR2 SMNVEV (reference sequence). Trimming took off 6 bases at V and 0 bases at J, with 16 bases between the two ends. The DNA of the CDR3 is TGTGCCAGCAGCCTGAGACTAGGGCCTAGCACAGATACGCAGTATTTT. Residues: CASSLRLGPSTDTQYF.

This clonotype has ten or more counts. As DNA, the CDR3 is TGTGCCGGGGGGGGGGCAGGGGGCAATCCCGCTGAAGCTTTCTTT. Its protein product is CAGGGAGGNPAEAFF. V usage is TRBV10-3 and J usage is TRBJ1-1; TRBD1 matches 8 bases. V lost 11 bases, J lost 6 bases, and 17 bases stayed unmatched. The CDR3 loop spans 15 amino acids. From germline, CDR1 is ENHRY and CDR2 SYGVKD.

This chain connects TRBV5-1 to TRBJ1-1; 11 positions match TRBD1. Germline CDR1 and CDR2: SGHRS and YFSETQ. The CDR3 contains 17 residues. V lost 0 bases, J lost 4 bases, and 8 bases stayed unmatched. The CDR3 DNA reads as TGCGCCAGCAGCTTGGGGGTACGGACAGGGGGCTTCACTGAAGCTTTCTTT. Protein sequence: CASSLGVRTGGFTEAFF.

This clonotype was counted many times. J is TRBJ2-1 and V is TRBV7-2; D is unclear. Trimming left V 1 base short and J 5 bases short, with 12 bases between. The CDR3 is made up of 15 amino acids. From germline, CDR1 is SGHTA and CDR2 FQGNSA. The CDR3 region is CASSLVGGTNNEQFF. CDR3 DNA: TGTGCCAGCAGCTTAGTGGGTGGAACAAACAATGAGCAGTTCTTC.